These 15 T cell receptor beta chains share one sample of origin, sequenced in a study of monozygotic twins with inflammatory bowel disease. TCRdb reprocessed the 5' RACE reads, with one entry per CDR3 protein and no DNA. The sample has over 110,000 distinct CDR3 sequences, and its top ten clones hold 2% to 2.5%. The sequenced sample was blood. These receptors originate from a human donor with ulcerative colitis or Crohn's disease, or a healthy co-twin of an affected twin (not recorded which).

The chain employs TRBV4-2 and TRBJ2-5; TCRdb indicates TRBD2, and absent DNA this call remains unverified. The CDR3 has 17 residues. Germline CDR1 reads LGHNA; CDR2 reads YNFKEQ. The CDR3 loop reads CASSPVAGLAAQETQYF.

This chain links TRBV24-1 with TRBJ1-5; absent DNA, TCRdb's TRBD1 call cannot be checked. Germline values: CDR1 KGHDR, CDR2 SFDVKD. The CDR3 is made up of 13 amino acids. CDR3 region: CATSGQPQSTQHF.

V is TRBV6-5 and J is TRBJ2-5; TCRdb returns TRBD2, unconfirmable since there is no DNA. There are 19 residues in the CDR3. The V gene's germline CDR1 is MNHEY and CDR2 SVGAGI. The chain's CDR3 is CASSYRDSGFWYSRETQYF.

The chain links TRBV12-3 or TRBV12-4 to TRBJ1-2; TCRdb's D call of TRBD1 is untestable without DNA. The CDR3 runs to 16 residues. CDR3 sequence reads: CASSFTPDRGEYGYTF.

The chain has TRBV3-1 and TRBJ1-2; the D call of TRBD1 rests on TCRdb alone, since no DNA is present to check it. This CDR3 contains 15 residues. Germline V gene lookup returns CDR1 LGHDT and CDR2 YNNKEL (reference sequence). CDR3 protein: CASSQDDSGFYGYTF.

The chain is built from TRBV24-1 and TRBJ2-3; the TRBD2 assignment by TCRdb is unverifiable without DNA. CDR1 and CDR2 from the germline V gene are KGHDR and SFDVKD. The CDR3 extends over 17 amino acids. The CDR3 region is CATSDSAGRLNTDTQYF.

This sequence joins TRBV12-3 or TRBV12-4 and TRBJ2-4; the TCRdb D gene call, TRBD2, has no DNA to confirm it. The CDR3 contains 17 residues. The CDR3 is CASSLGQSGGSKNIQYF.

The V and J genes are TRBV7-2 and TRBJ1-2; as DNA is missing, the TRBD1 call by TCRdb cannot be tested. The CDR3 is 14 amino acids. The germline V gene encodes CDR1 SGHTA and CDR2 FQGNSA. CDR3 amino acids: CASSSLGRYYGYTF.

This chain links TRBV5-6 with TRBJ1-2; no DNA is available, so the TRBD1 call from TCRdb remains unchecked. The CDR3 is 19 residues long. Germline CDR1 and CDR2: SGHDT and YYEEEE. Here the CDR3 reads CASSSPYFRQGAGDYGYTF.

The chain uses TRBV5-1 and TRBJ2-3; no DNA is available, so the TRBD1 call from TCRdb remains unchecked. Germline CDR1 is SGHRS and CDR2 is YFSETQ. The CDR3 is 13 residues long. This CDR3 reads CASSPTVTDTQYF.

The V gene is TRBV2, the J gene TRBJ1-5. The germline CDR1 and CDR2 sequences are SNHLY and FYNNEI. The CDR3 is made up of 13 amino acids. Here the CDR3 reads CASMWESNQPQHF.

The chain has TRBV4-2 and TRBJ2-5; as DNA is missing, the TRBD1 call by TCRdb cannot be tested. Germline CDR1 LGHNA, CDR2 YNFKEQ. This CDR3 is built from 15 residues. The chain's CDR3 is CASSHTGGEEETQYF.

The V and J genes are TRBV5-1 and TRBJ1-3. CDR1 is SGHRS and CDR2 is YFSETQ in the germline V gene. The length of the CDR3 is 14 residues. The CDR3 sequence: CASSFSGSGNTIYF.

The chain links TRBV7-9 to TRBJ1-1. The CDR3 length is 14 residues. From germline, CDR1 is SEHNR and CDR2 FQNEAQ (reference sequence). This CDR3 is CASSLEQGYTEAFF.

The chain uses TRBV20-1 and TRBJ2-7; TCRdb returns TRBD1, unconfirmable since there is no DNA. The CDR3 has 15 amino acids. Germline lookup yields CDR1 DFQATT and CDR2 SNEGSKA (reference sequence). CDR3 protein: CSASGTLGSPYEQYF.